One sample yielded the 19 T cell receptor beta chains listed below, sequenced in a study of T cell responses to AZD1222 COVID-19 vaccine. Assay used: immunoSEQ multiplex PCR; TCRdb lists only in-frame clones, some missing. Among 130,000 to 150,000 clones listed, roughly 92% were seen once. The sample in question was peripheral blood, obtained on day 0 of AZD1222 vaccination. The source is an adult in good health.

The chain is built from TRBV7-3 and TRBJ1-2; D unclear. V was pared by 5 bases and J by 7 bases, with 14 bases between. The CDR3 loop spans 13 amino acids. Looked up from germline, CDR1 is SGHTA and CDR2 is FQGTGA. CDR3 sequence: CASSPGEGLGYTF. CDR3 in DNA: TGTGCCAGCAGCCCTGGGGAGGGCCTTGGCTACACCTTC.

This chain joins TRBV7-2 and TRBJ2-4; D is perhaps TRBD2 (6 bases). The V end lost 4 bases, the J end lost 5 bases, and 12 bases lay between the germline ends. Germline values: CDR1 SGHTA, CDR2 FQGNSA. This CDR3 has 14 amino acids. CDR3 residues: CASSSRDFQNIQYF. In DNA, the CDR3 is TGTGCCAGCAGCTCCCGGGACTTTCAAAACATTCAGTACTTC. The complete variable domain, with remaining parts taken from reference TRBV7-2 and TRBJ2-4, reads GAGVSQSPSNKVTEKGKDVELRCDPISGHTALYWYRQSLGQGLEFLIYFQGNSAPDKSGLPSDRFSAERTGGSVSTLTIQRTQQEDSAVYLCASSSRDFQNIQYFGAGTRLSVL.

The chain joins TRBV24-1 to TRBJ1-5; D is uncertain. This CDR3 comprises 15 residues. V was trimmed by 4 bases and J by 4 bases, leaving 13 bases between them. CDR1 and CDR2 from the germline V gene are KGHDR and SFDVKD. CDR3 sequence: CATSEGDGGNQPQHF. For the CDR3, the DNA is TGTGCCACCAGTGAAGGCGATGGTGGTAATCAGCCCCAGCATTTT.

The chain has TRBV28 and TRBJ2-1; D tentatively reads TRBD1 or TRBD2 (5 bases each). Trimming took 9 bases from V and 7 from J, leaving 19 bases between them. Germline lookup yields CDR1 MDHEN and CDR2 SYDVKM. The CDR3 has 14 amino acids. CDR3 bases: TGTGCCAGTGGCCCTTGGGGGAGTTTGAATGAGCAGTTCTTC. It yields the protein CASGPWGSLNEQFF.

The chain carries TRBV2 and TRBJ1-6, with 8 bases aligning to TRBD1. Trimming cost V 5 bases and J 10 bases; bases outside gene matches: 7. In germline, CDR1 is SNHLY, CDR2 FYNNEI. CDR3 length: 14 amino acids. This CDR3 is CASSPGGGGSPLHF. The CDR3 nucleotides read TGTGCCAGCAGTCCAGGGGGCGGTGGGTCACCCCTCCACTTT.

The gene calls are TRBV24-1 and TRBJ1-1; tentative D call: TRBD1 (6 bases). CDR1 is KGHDR, CDR2 SFDVKD, per germline. This CDR3 comprises 14 residues. Trimming shortened V by 10 bases and J by 5 bases, and 19 bases separated the two germline ends. The DNA for the CDR3 is TGTGCCACTAGAAGCAGGGGCGATACAACTGAAGCTTTCTTT. It codes for CATRSRGDTTEAFF.

CDR3 nucleotide sequence: TGTGCCAGCAGTGACCACAGCGGCACAGATACGCAGTATTTT. Translating gives CASSDHSGTDTQYF. This chain connects TRBV6-4 to TRBJ2-3, with D uncertain. The CDR3 contains 14 residues. CDR1 and CDR2 from the germline V gene are MRHNA and SNTAGT. V was pared by 2 bases and J by 1 base, with 7 bases between.

This rearrangement joins TRBV2 to TRBJ2-7; D not certain. Germline CDR1 SNHLY, CDR2 FYNNEI. V gave up 6 bases and J gave up 2 bases, with 11 bases separating them. The CDR3 runs to 13 residues. CDR3 region: CASSPDIAYEQYF. CDR3 bases: TGTGCCAGCAGCCCCGACATTGCCTACGAGCAGTACTTC. Full variable domain (remainder filled in from reference TRBV2 and TRBJ2-7): EPEVTQTPSHQVTQMGQEVILRCVPISNHLYFYWYRQILGQKVEFLVSFYNNEISEKSEIFDDQFSVERPDGSNFTLKIRSTKLEDSAMYFCASSPDIAYEQYFGPGTRLTVT.

The CDR3 is CASSYSAGPYGYTF. The CDR3 nucleotides read TGTGCCAGCAGTTACTCCGCAGGACCCTATGGCTACACCTTC. The chain employs TRBV6-6 and TRBJ1-2; D ambiguous. Germline V gives CDR1 MNHNY, CDR2 SVGAGI (reference sequence). The ends were cut back, 0 bases at V and 4 bases at J, with 9 bases in the middle. The CDR3 runs to 14 residues.

This clone has a single count. V and J are TRBV9 and TRBJ2-1; 7 nucleotides line up with TRBD2. The germline CDR1 and CDR2 sequences are SGDLS and YYNGEE. J lost 5 bases, V lost 0 bases, and 5 bases had no gene match. The CDR3 runs to 15 residues. CDR3 nucleotides: TGTGCCAGCAGCGTAGCGGGAGGTGGGAACAATGAGCAGTTCTTC. Translating gives CASSVAGGGNNEQFF.

V gene TRBV9 combines with J gene TRBJ2-1, with unresolved D. Trimming removed 4 bases at V and 10 bases at J, with 9 bases between. CDR1 and CDR2 from the germline V gene are SGDLS and YYNGEE. The CDR3 has 11 residues. The CDR3 DNA is TGTGCCAGCAGCCTCTTCTCGGAGCAGTTCTTC. Its protein is CASSLFSEQFF.

The chain combines TRBV7-9 with TRBJ2-1; D possibly corresponds to TRBD2 (5 bases). This CDR3 comprises 15 residues. Between the trimmed V and J ends, which lost 0 bases and 4 bases, there was a span of 10 bases. Germline CDR1 is SEHNR and CDR2 is FQNEAQ (reference sequence). The CDR3 DNA sequence: TGTGCCAGCAGCTTAGCGGGAGTTGGGTACAATGAGCAGTTCTTC. It encodes CASSLAGVGYNEQFF.

This chain connects TRBV11-2 to TRBJ2-7; a weak D match, TRBD1 (5 bases). With 1 base removed from V and 2 bases from J, the gap between germline ends came to 9 bases. The CDR3 contains 14 residues. Germline lookup yields CDR1 SGHAT and CDR2 FQNNGV. The CDR3 sequence: CASSLVRATYEQYF. The CDR3 coding sequence is TGTGCCAGCAGCTTAGTCAGGGCTACCTACGAGCAGTACTTC.

The V and J genes are TRBV5-6 and TRBJ2-6, with D perhaps assigned TRBD1 or TRBD2 (5 bases each). V lost 4 bases, J lost 0 bases, and 14 bases lay in between. The CDR3 spans 17 residues. Per the germline V gene, CDR1 is SGHDT and CDR2 is YYEEEE. Here the CDR3 reads CASSLLGRSSGANVLTF. The DNA for the CDR3 is TGTGCCAGCAGCCTCCTGGGACGGTCCTCTGGGGCCAACGTCCTGACTTTC.

The rearrangement joins TRBV11-2 to TRBJ2-1; D is tentatively TRBD1 or TRBD2 (5 bases each). With 6 bases removed from V and 10 bases from J, the gap between germline ends came to 22 bases. The CDR3 length is 15 residues. Germline CDR1 SGHAT, CDR2 FQNNGV. Here the CDR3 reads CASSLGVGRRGEQFF. The CDR3, as DNA: TGTGCCAGCAGTCTAGGGGTAGGTCGCAGAGGGGAGCAGTTCTTC.

The chain joins TRBV11-2 to TRBJ1-1, with 11 bases lining up with TRBD1. The CDR3 runs to 13 residues. In germline, CDR1 is SGHAT, CDR2 FQNNGV. V lost 5 bases to trimming and J lost 10 bases; unmatched junction nucleotides: 6. CDR3 residues: CASSPGQGALAFF. In DNA, the CDR3 is TGTGCCAGCAGCCCCGGACAGGGGGCCCTAGCTTTCTTT.

This clone has a single count. The chain couples TRBV27 to TRBJ1-2; 9 nucleotides agree with TRBD1. Germline CDR1 is MNHEY and CDR2 is SMNVEV (reference sequence). This CDR3 is 15 amino acids long. V shed 5 bases, J shed 4 bases, and the junction held 8 bases outside the gene matches. Here the CDR3 reads CASSKPGQGIYGYTF. The CDR3, as DNA: TGTGCCAGCAGTAAGCCGGGACAGGGTATCTATGGCTACACCTTC.

The chain uses TRBV9 and TRBJ1-2; TRBD1 matches 7 bases. The germline CDR1 and CDR2 sequences are SGDLS and YYNGEE. The J segment lost 6 bases and the V segment lost 0 bases, leaving 8 bases of the junction unmatched. The CDR3 contains 15 residues. CDR3 loop: CASSVAQTGWDGYTF. CDR3 sequence (DNA): TGTGCCAGCAGCGTAGCCCAGACAGGGTGGGATGGCTACACCTTC.

The rearrangement joins TRBV21-1 to TRBJ2-5; the DNA was not compared with TRBD2, the D call given in the table. TRBV21-1 is designated a pseudogene. The CDR3 has 16 amino acids. The CDR3 coding sequence is TGTGCCAGCAGCAATCGATTGGCAGAGGAGCAAGAGACCCAGTACTTC. Protein: CASSNRLAEEQETQYF.